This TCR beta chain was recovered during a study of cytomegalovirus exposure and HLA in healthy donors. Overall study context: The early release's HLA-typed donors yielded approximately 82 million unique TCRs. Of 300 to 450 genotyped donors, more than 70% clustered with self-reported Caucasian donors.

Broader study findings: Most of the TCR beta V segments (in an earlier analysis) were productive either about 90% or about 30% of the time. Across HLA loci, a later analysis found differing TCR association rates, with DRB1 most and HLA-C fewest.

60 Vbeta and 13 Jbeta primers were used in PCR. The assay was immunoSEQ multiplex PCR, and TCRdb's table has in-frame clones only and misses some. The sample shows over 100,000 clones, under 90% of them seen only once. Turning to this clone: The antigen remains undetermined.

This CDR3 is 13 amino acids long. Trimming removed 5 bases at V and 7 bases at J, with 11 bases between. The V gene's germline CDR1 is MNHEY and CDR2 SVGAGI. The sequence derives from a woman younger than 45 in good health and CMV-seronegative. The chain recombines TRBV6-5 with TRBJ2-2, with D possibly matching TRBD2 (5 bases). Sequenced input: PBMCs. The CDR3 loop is CASSRPGSGELFF. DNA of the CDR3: TGTGCCAGCAGTCGTCCTGGGAGCGGGGAGCTGTTTTTT.